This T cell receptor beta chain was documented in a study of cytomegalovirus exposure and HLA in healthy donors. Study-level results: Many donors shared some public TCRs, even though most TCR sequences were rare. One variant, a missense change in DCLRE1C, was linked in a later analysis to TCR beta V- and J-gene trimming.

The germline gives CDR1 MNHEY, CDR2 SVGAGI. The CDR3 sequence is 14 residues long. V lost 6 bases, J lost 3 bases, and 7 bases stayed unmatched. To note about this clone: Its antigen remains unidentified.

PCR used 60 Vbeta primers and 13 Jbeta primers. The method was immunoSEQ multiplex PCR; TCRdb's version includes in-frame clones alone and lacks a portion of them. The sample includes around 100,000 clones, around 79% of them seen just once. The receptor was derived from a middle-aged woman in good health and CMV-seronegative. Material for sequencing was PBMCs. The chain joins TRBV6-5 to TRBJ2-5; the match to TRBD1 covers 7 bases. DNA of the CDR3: TGTGCCAGCAGACTACTGGACAGGAAAGAGACCCAGTACTTC. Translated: CASRLLDRKETQYF.